This T cell receptor (beta chain) was captured in a study of blood T cells in healthy people across ages. Study-wide context: The capture of about one barcoded beta molecule per two T cells was achieved by template switching.

Donors ranged from 6 to 90 years old and were healthy Caucasians in Russia. Overall study findings and caveats: Observed TCR beta diversity per million T cells went down as age went up. This fall followed a roughly linear course with age. Changes in expanded clonotypes were possibly confounded, as the CMV status of donors was unknown.

With 3 bases removed from V and 13 bases from J, the gap between germline ends came to 22 bases. This CDR3 comprises 15 residues. Note on this clonotype: No antigen is known for it.

Next came a second PCR, run for about 6 to 12 cycles, which used a sample-barcoded 5' primer along with a J-beta primer mix. TCRdb fed the 5' RACE reads into MiXCR, producing one record per CDR3 protein. The table shows around 1.1 million distinct CDR3 sequences, with 35% to 40% occurring only once. The receptor was derived from a man younger than 30 in good health. Sequenced material: blood. The V gene is TRBV12-3 or TRBV12-4, the J gene TRBJ2-4; D gene uncertain. CDR3 sequence reads: CASSFGSYANNEQYF. CDR3 DNA sequence: TGTGCCAGCAGTTTTGGATCCTACGCGAACAATGAGCAGTACTTC.